Sequencing of this T cell receptor (beta chain) was carried out in a study of identical twins. J gave up 3 bases and V 3 bases, and 4 bases lay outside the gene matches. Germline V gene lookup returns CDR1 SGHAT and CDR2 FQNNGV. This CDR3 spans 15 amino acids. TCRdb independently ran MiXCR on the 5' RACE reads; one entry per CDR3 protein. The sample carries 450,000 or so distinct CDR3 sequences, 24% recorded once. A further study also used this sample, focusing on T cells expressing NK-cell markers. That paper states: For several experiments, T cell sorting was restricted to the alpha-beta TCR population by means of an anti-gamma-delta TCR antibody.

J is TRBJ2-7 and V is TRBV11-2; 11 bases agree with TRBD2. Sequenced material: CD4+ T cells sorted from blood. The sequence derives from a woman younger than 30 in good health. The CDR3 sequence: CASSLASGGHYEQYF. In nucleotides, the CDR3 is TGTGCCAGCAGCTTGGCTAGCGGGGGGCACTACGAGCAGTACTTC.